This entry lists 17 T cell receptor beta chains sequenced from one sample in a study of blood T cell repertoires in COVID-19. This table comes from immunoSEQ multiplex PCR, and its TCRdb copy is limited to in-frame clones, with some not included. The sample carries 300,000 or so clones, 87% recorded once. The material sequenced was peripheral blood. The receptors originated from a woman aged 45-60 years who had recovered from COVID-19.

In DNA form, the CDR3 reads TGCGCCAGCAGCTTGCAGGAGAACACTGAAGCTTTCTTT. Protein sequence: CASSLQENTEAFF. J is TRBJ1-1 and V is TRBV5-1; the D is unclear. Germline CDR1 reads SGHRS; CDR2 reads YFSETQ. This CDR3 comprises 13 residues. V was shortened by 1 base and J by 1 base, with 5 bases between the two germline ends.

The CDR3 DNA reads as TGCGCCAGCAGCCAACGCGGCGGGGGGCCCACAGATACGCAGTATTTT. It codes for CASSQRGGGPTDTQYF. The chain has TRBV4-3 and TRBJ2-3; 8 bases fit TRBD2. Germline V gene sequence: CDR1 LGHNA, CDR2 YSLEER. The CDR3 sequence is 16 residues long. Trimming removed 2 bases from V and 2 bases from J; junction bases left unmatched: 6.

The V and J genes are TRBV5-1 and TRBJ1-1, with no clear D. V was trimmed by 6 bases and J by 4 bases, leaving 13 bases between them. CDR3 length equals 13 residues. The germline V gene has CDR1 SGHRS and CDR2 YFSETQ. DNA for the CDR3: TGCGCCAGCAAGAAAGCGGTGGGCACTGAAGCTTTCTTT. It is translated as CASKKAVGTEAFF.

The chain couples TRBV5-6 to TRBJ2-2, with D possibly being TRBD1 (6 bases). The V end lost 4 bases, the J end lost 5 bases, and 9 bases lay between the germline ends. The length of the CDR3 is 13 residues. CDR1 and CDR2 from the germline V gene are SGHDT and YYEEEE. The CDR3 bases are TGTGCCAGCAGCGAAAGGGGGACCGGGGAGCTGTTTTTT. Its protein is CASSERGTGELFF.

The genes are TRBV4-2 and TRBJ2-5, with TRBD2 matching over 9 bases. CDR3 length equals 15 residues. With V trimmed by 2 bases and J by 3 bases, 4 bases remained unmatched. CDR1 and CDR2 from the germline V gene are LGHNA and YNFKEQ. The CDR3 loop is CASSQIAGAKETQYF. CDR3 DNA: TGTGCCAGCAGCCAAATAGCGGGAGCCAAAGAGACCCAGTACTTC.

The chain employs TRBV28 and TRBJ1-3, with D possibly TRBD1 on 5 matching bases. Germline values: CDR1 MDHEN, CDR2 SYDVKM. V was trimmed by 5 bases and J by 3 bases, leaving 20 bases between them. CDR3 size: 17 residues. As DNA, the CDR3 is TGTGCCAGCAGTACGACCGCTTGGGGGGTTGGTGGAAACACCATATATTTT. Translating gives CASSTTAWGVGGNTIYF.

This clone was detected once. The chain recombines TRBV5-4 with TRBJ2-1; 9 bases are shared with TRBD2. The CDR3 runs to 16 residues. Germline loops: CDR1 SGHNT, CDR2 YYREEE (reference sequence). The V segment lost 0 bases and the J segment 8 bases; nucleotides outside the gene matches: 9. The CDR3 DNA reads as TGTGCCAGCAGCTTGGCCTCAAGCGGGGGGAGCCATGAGCAGTTCTTC. Translated: CASSLASSGGSHEQFF.

The genes are TRBV15 and TRBJ2-5, with D perhaps matching TRBD2 (5 bases). The CDR3 extends over 13 amino acids. Germline loops: CDR1 LNHNV, CDR2 YYDKDF (reference sequence). The V end was cut by 0 bases, the J end by 5 bases, with 7 bases between. CDR3 sequence: CATSREREETQYF. CDR3 nucleotides: TGTGCCACCAGCAGAGAAAGGGAGGAGACCCAGTACTTC.

The chain is built from TRBV14 and TRBJ1-2; TRBD1 matches 7 bases. The V and J ends lost 2 bases and 6 bases, in that order; junction bases with no gene match: 3. The CDR3 has 13 amino acids. CDR1 and CDR2 from the germline V gene are SGHDN and FVKESK. Here the CDR3 DNA reads TGTGCCAGCAGCCAAAGACAGGGTCATGGCTACACCTTC. It translates to CASSQRQGHGYTF.

This chain links TRBV10-3 with TRBJ2-3; weak D call: TRBD2 (6 bases). The CDR3 contains 17 residues. Trimming took off 1 base at V and 3 bases at J, with 17 bases between the two ends. Germline lookup yields CDR1 ENHRY and CDR2 SYGVKD. In nucleotides, the CDR3 is TGTGCCATCAGTGAGTTAACCGGGACTCTAGCGACAGATACGCAGTATTTT. Protein sequence: CAISELTGTLATDTQYF.

The rearrangement links TRBV30 to TRBJ1-4; TRBD1 is a possible D gene (6 bases). This CDR3 has 13 residues. CDR1 and CDR2 (germline): GTSNPN, SVGIG (reference sequence). Trimming stripped 0 bases from V and 7 bases from J, with 9 bases between. CDR3 amino acids: CAWSVVGAEKLFF. Here the CDR3 DNA reads TGTGCCTGGAGTGTAGTGGGGGCTGAAAAACTGTTTTTT.

V gene TRBV7-6 combines with J gene TRBJ2-2, with a tentative D call TRBD1 (5 bases). Trimming pared 1 base from V and 0 bases from J, leaving 12 bases between. Germline values: CDR1 SGHVS, CDR2 FNYEAQ. The CDR3 has 17 residues. CDR3: CASSLGPLTANTGELFF. In nucleotides, the CDR3 is TGTGCCAGCAGCTTAGGCCCGTTGACAGCGAACACCGGGGAGCTGTTTTTT.

The CDR3, as DNA: TGTGCCAGCAGGCCAGGGGGCGTTGAAAAACTGTTTTTT. Protein: CASRPGGVEKLFF. The rearrangement joins TRBV6-1 to TRBJ1-4; TRBD1 matches 8 bases. The junction had 4 bases not matched to a gene; V was cut back by 6 bases and J by 7 bases. The CDR3 runs 13 residues. The germline gives CDR1 MNHNS, CDR2 SASEGT.

This clone was counted once. J is TRBJ1-1 and V is TRBV5-1; 9 bases fit TRBD1. Trimming cost V 4 bases and J 4 bases; bases outside gene matches: 8. Germline CDR1 is SGHRS and CDR2 is YFSETQ. This CDR3 is 15 amino acids long. Here the CDR3 reads CASSPRQGEGTEAFF. The CDR3 DNA reads TGCGCCAGCAGCCCCCGACAGGGGGAAGGCACTGAAGCTTTCTTT.

This clone turned up a few times. The V and J genes are TRBV10-1 and TRBJ2-7; TRBD2 aligns across 11 bases. The ends lost 6 bases at V and 4 bases at J; junction bases unmatched: 8. The CDR3 loop spans 15 amino acids. CDR1 is WNHNN, CDR2 SYGVQD, per germline (reference sequence). The CDR3 nucleotides are TGCGCCAGCAGCGAAGGGACTAGCGGTTTATACGAGCAGTACTTC. Its protein product is CASSEGTSGLYEQYF.

The chain uses TRBV3-1 (or the pseudogene TRBV3-2) and TRBJ1-1; D is unresolved. The germline CDR1 and CDR2 sequences are LGHDT and YNNKEL (reference sequence). The CDR3 is made up of 13 amino acids. The V gene lost 1 base and the J gene lost 1 base, with 4 bases spanning the gap. CDR3 sequence (DNA): TGTGCCAGCAGCCAAGTGCGGAACACTGAAGCTTTCTTT. Translation: CASSQVRNTEAFF.

The chain employs TRBV15 and TRBJ2-3; D is unresolved. V was shortened by 6 bases and J by 0 bases, with 13 bases between the two germline ends. Germline CDR1 LNHNV, CDR2 YYDKDF (reference sequence). This CDR3 region has 15 residues. DNA for the CDR3: TGTGCCACCAGGCCCCGCGCGGCCAGCACAGATACGCAGTATTTT. Its protein is CATRPRAASTDTQYF.